The T cell receptor (beta chain) under discussion was sequenced for a study of CD8 T cells in ankylosing spondylitis. Findings and limits, study-wide: Significantly higher representation of disease-linked clones was reported for matched ankylosing spondylitis synovial fluid. Prior literature has documented some motif variants in synovial fluid and blood from reactive arthritis. Ankylosing spondylitis blood appeared to be characterized by a TCR beta motif of several highly homologous variants. CD8+ by phenotype, disease-linked clones were relatively rare in peripheral blood.

This clonotype was observed a handful of times. The antigen remains undetermined. Preparation of TCR beta libraries was done by quantitative 5'-RACE with molecular barcodes. A single record per CDR3 protein comes from TCRdb applying MiXCR to the 5' RACE reads. The table records hundreds of thousands of distinct CDR3 sequences, roughly 25% of them present only once. The CDR3 sequence is 14 residues long. CDR1 is SGDLS and CDR2 is YYNGEE in the germline V gene. The V and J ends lost 0 bases and 7 bases respectively, with 13 bases between them. The sample consisted of blood, either unsorted or a sorted T cell fraction (not recorded which). This rearrangement joins TRBV9 to TRBJ2-5; unclear D gene. This TCR was recovered from a male donor with ankylosing spondylitis. The CDR3 sequence: CASSVEVRLGTQYF. CDR3 bases: TGTGCCAGCAGCGTAGAAGTTCGGTTGGGGACCCAGTACTTC.